These 25 T cell receptor delta chains share one sample of origin, sequenced in a study of gamma-delta chains in newborns, infants, children. TCRdb re-called the reads via CATT. The data hold around 950 delta-chain clones, with 0.75% to 1% observed a single time. The material sequenced was blood. All receptors come from a child in good health.

A note on this clone: This likely traces to a read error, being one base from a far larger clone. The same CDR3 is also encoded by other DNA sequences in this sample. The chain joins TRDV2 to TRDJ1; 10 bases match TRDD3. The CDR3 length is 17 residues. Germline loops: CDR1 GEAIGNYY, CDR2 EKD. V lost 1 base, J lost 9 bases, and 16 bases stayed unmatched. The CDR3 nucleotides are TGTGCCTGTGACACGTTGCTGGGGGATAGGGGCCCCTCGGAACTCATCTTT. Its translation is CACDTLLGDRGPSELIF.

This clone was detected only a few times. A much larger clone differs from this one at a single base, so this may be a read error. The sample holds other DNA sequences that translate to the same CDR3. CDR3 nucleotide sequence: TGCGCCTGTGACACTCTTGTACTGGGGGATACTTTGGATCCCGATAAACTCATCTTT. Its protein product is CACDTLVLGDTLDPDKLIF. The chain couples TRDV2 to TRDJ1, with 12 bases lining up with TRDD3. Per the germline V gene, CDR1 is GEAIGNYY and CDR2 is EKD. The CDR3 is made up of 19 amino acids.

This clone was seen more than once but under ten times. One base separates it from a far larger clone, so it is likely a read error. Other DNA sequences in this specimen translate into the identical CDR3. The chain links TRDV2 to TRDJ3; D perhaps matches TRDD3 (6 bases). Germline V gives CDR1 GEAIGNYY, CDR2 EKD. Trimming removed 0 bases from V and 1 base from J, with 15 bases in between. The CDR3 has 19 amino acids. The CDR3 protein is CACDTVGDESSWDTRQMFF. As DNA, the CDR3 is TGTGCCTGTGACACCGTCGGGGATGAGAGTTCCTGGGACACCCGACAGATGTTTTTC.

V gene TRDV2 combines with J gene TRDJ1, with D hard to call. V was shortened by 3 bases and J by 0 bases, with 16 bases between the two germline ends. The CDR3 consists of 16 residues. Looked up from germline, CDR1 is GEAIGNYY and CDR2 is EKD. The CDR3 here is CACDSVESMYTDKLIF. DNA of the CDR3: TGTGCCTGTGACTCAGTAGAGAGTATGTACACCGATAAACTCATCTTT.

Points on this clone: This probably arose from a read error, given a far larger clone one base away. The V call is TRDV1, the J call TRDJ1, with 13 bases that match TRDD3. The V segment lost 3 bases and the J segment 8 bases; nucleotides outside the gene matches: 27. Germline V lookup: CDR1 TSWWSYY, CDR2 QGS. The CDR3 has 22 amino acids. CDR3 protein: CALGEWGLRPHRYWGIRKKLIF. In DNA form, the CDR3 reads TGTGCTCTTGGGGAGTGGGGGTTGAGGCCACACCGGTACTGGGGGATACGCAAGAAACTCATCTTT.

This clone appeared a few times. This DNA's translation and the protein TCRdb lists, from a much larger clone, do not match at residue 4, likely due to a read error; the protein shown is translated from the DNA. CDR3 protein: CACVPLGDITTDKLIF. CDR3 in DNA: TGTGCCTGTGTCCCTCTCGGGGATATAACCACCGATAAACTCATCTTT. The genes are TRDV2 and TRDJ1; the match to TRDD3 covers 7 bases. The ends lost 5 bases at V and 1 base at J; junction bases unmatched: 12. The CDR3 has 16 residues. CDR1 and CDR2 from the germline V gene are GEAIGNYY and EKD.

This clone was seen only a few times. A much larger clone differs by one base, so this may be a read error. The chain couples TRDV2 to TRDJ1, with 8 bases that match TRDD3. The J segment lost 1 base and the V segment lost 5 bases, leaving 11 bases of the junction unmatched. Germline V lookup: CDR1 GEAIGNYY, CDR2 EKD. This CDR3 spans 16 amino acids. The CDR3 DNA reads as TGTGCCTGTGGCGGACTTACTGGGGGCCTCACCGATAAACTCATCTTT. This gives the protein CACGGLTGGLTDKLIF.

There are a few counts of this clone. With only one base between it and a far larger clone, this is likely a read error. This sample includes further DNA sequences coding for the same CDR3. The chain couples TRDV2 to TRDJ3, with TRDD3 identical over 8 bases. Unmatched junction bases numbered 21, after V lost 3 bases and J lost 0 bases. Germline CDR1 is GEAIGNYY and CDR2 is EKD. The CDR3 spans 23 residues. The CDR3 DNA sequence: TGTGCCTGTGACCTACCAAGTACTGGGGGGTACGCGCCAAGCTCCTGGGACACCCGACAGATGTTTTTC. Translated: CACDLPSTGGYAPSSWDTRQMFF.

With respect to this clone: TCRdb's listed protein matches a much larger clone and diverges from this DNA's translation at residue 10, likely through a read error; the protein shown comes from the DNA. The rearrangement joins TRDV2 to TRDJ1, with 9 bases lining up with TRDD3. Germline V CDR1 and CDR2: GEAIGNYY, EKD. This CDR3 region has 19 residues. The J segment lost 0 bases and the V segment lost 0 bases, leaving 13 bases of the junction unmatched. CDR3 nucleotide sequence: TGTGCCTGTGACACCGCGCACTGGGGGAGCCCCCAGTACACCGATAAACTCATCTTT. Its protein is CACDTAHWGSPQYTDKLIF.

In this sample, this clone turned up a few times. The protein recorded in TCRdb matches a much larger clone and deviates from this DNA's translation at residue 4, suggesting a read error; the protein here is obtained by translating the DNA. V is TRDV2 and J is TRDJ1, with TRDD3 identical over 13 bases. In germline, CDR1 is GEAIGNYY, CDR2 EKD. The CDR3 runs 18 residues. In DNA form, the CDR3 reads TGTGCCTGTGGCACCGTTACTGGGGGATACGCGAAATCCGATAAACTCATCTTT. Its translation is CACGTVTGGYAKSDKLIF.

Remarks on this clone: A far bigger clonotype differs at one base, so this is likely a read error. V and J are TRDV2 and TRDJ1; 9 nucleotides match TRDD3. Germline V CDR1 and CDR2: GEAIGNYY, EKD. This CDR3 is 17 amino acids long. J was trimmed by 0 bases and V by 0 bases; bases with no gene match: 7. The CDR3 protein is CACDTLNRGIHTDKLIF. CDR3 nucleotide sequence: TGTGCCTGTGACACCCTAAACCGGGGGATACACACCGATAAACTCATCTTT.

On this clone: TCRdb's protein for this DNA is that of a much larger clone and differs from the translation at residue 8, likely a read error; the protein shown is the DNA translation. The chain links TRDV3 to TRDJ1; 10 positions agree with TRDD3. Germline CDR1 is TVYSNPD and CDR2 is GDNSRS (reference sequence). V shed 2 bases and J 5 bases; nucleotides not matched to a gene: 26. This CDR3 has 20 amino acids. The CDR3: CAFVLYRHLLGDSIPDKLIF. CDR3 nucleotides: TGTGCCTTTGTGCTCTACAGACACTTACTGGGGGATTCGATCCCTGATAAACTCATCTTT.

The sample holds a few counts of this clone. The rearrangement links TRDV2 to TRDJ1; 7 nucleotides agree with TRDD3. This CDR3 has 14 amino acids. From germline, CDR1 is GEAIGNYY and CDR2 EKD. V was pared by 2 bases and J by 0 bases, with 2 bases of the junction left unmatched. CDR3 in DNA: TGTGCCTGTGACAAGCTGGGGGACACCGATAAACTCATCTTT. Translating it yields CACDKLGDTDKLIF.

This clone is judged large. V usage is TRDV1 and J usage is TRDJ3, with TRDD3 identical over 12 bases. Trimming cost V 4 bases and J 5 bases; bases outside gene matches: 15. The CDR3 contains 21 residues. Germline V lookup: CDR1 TSWWSYY, CDR2 QGS. CDR3 loop: CALGVAFLRWGIRRDTRQMFF. Written as DNA, the CDR3 is TGTGCTCTTGGGGTGGCCTTCCTACGCTGGGGGATACGCCGGGACACCCGACAGATGTTTTTC.

On this clone: Only one base separates this from a far larger clonotype, so it likely reflects a read error. The chain combines TRDV2 with TRDJ1, with D possibly matching TRDD3 (5 bases). Germline-derived CDR1 and CDR2 are GEAIGNYY and EKD. Deletions cut 1 base from V and 0 bases from J, with 20 bases between. This CDR3 has 18 amino acids. The CDR3 DNA reads as TGTGCCTGTGACACAGTAGGCGTGGCGGGGGTCGACACCGATAAACTCATCTTT. This translates into CACDTVGVAGVDTDKLIF.

This clone was picked up a small number of times. This probably arose from a read error, given a far larger clone one base away. The sample has other DNA sequences that encode this CDR3 too. This sequence joins TRDV1 and TRDJ1, with 9 bases identical to TRDD3. This CDR3 region has 23 residues. Losses at the gene ends were 2 bases for V and 2 bases for J; bases not matched to a gene: 27. Germline-derived CDR1 and CDR2 are TSWWSYY and QGS. CDR3 coding DNA: TGTGCTCTTGGGGAAACTAGGGCACTCCTACGACTTGCCGGGGGATACTTTACCGATAAACTCATCTTT. Translating gives CALGETRALLRLAGGYFTDKLIF.

On this clone: Possible read error: a much larger clone is one base away. The identical CDR3 is also encoded by other nucleotide sequences in the sample. J is TRDJ1 and V is TRDV2; TRDD3 aligns across 12 bases. From germline, CDR1 is GEAIGNYY and CDR2 EKD. The CDR3 runs 16 residues. CDR3 amino acids: CACDTLGDTRRGKLIF. The CDR3 region has the DNA TGCGCCTGTGACACGCTGGGGGATACGCGGAGGGGTAAACTCATCTTT.

By sample share, this clone is large. Other DNA sequences of this sample code for an identical CDR3. The rearrangement joins TRDV2 to TRDJ1; 13 bases are a match to TRDD3. The CDR3 length is 18 residues. Looked up from germline, CDR1 is GEAIGNYY and CDR2 is EKD. J gave up 0 bases and V 0 bases, and 6 bases lay outside the gene matches. CDR3 residues: CACDTAYWGIRYTDKLIF. DNA of the CDR3: TGTGCCTGTGACACCGCGTACTGGGGGATACGGTACACCGATAAACTCATCTTT.

By sample share, this clone is medium-sized. A much more abundant neighbour one base away suggests this may be a read error. This chain connects TRDV2 to TRDJ1, with 13 bases that match TRDD3. This CDR3 contains 17 residues. Germline V CDR1 and CDR2: GEAIGNYY, EKD. CDR3 sequence (DNA): TGTGCCTGTGGCACCCGTACTGGGGGATACGCCTCCGATAAACTCATCTTT. The encoded protein is CACGTRTGGYASDKLIF.

As for this clone: This likely reflects a read error, since a far larger clone is one base away. The sample carries other DNA sequences with the same CDR3. The gene calls are TRDV2 and TRDJ1; TRDD3 agrees at 8 bases. Germline CDR1 reads GEAIGNYY; CDR2 reads EKD. This CDR3 is 18 amino acids long. DNA of the CDR3: TGTGCATGTGACACCGTATCAAGTGGGGGATCGTACACCGATAAACTCATCTTT. This encodes CACDTVSSGGSYTDKLIF.

In its sample, this clone was seen a few times. This DNA's translation differs at residue 15 from TCRdb's protein, which comes from a much larger clone; a read error is likely, and the protein shown is translated from the DNA. This sequence joins TRDV2 and TRDJ1; 13 nucleotides agree with TRDD3. The CDR3 consists of 20 residues. V trimming: 0 bases; J trimming: 3 bases; junction bases outside the gene matches: 15. Germline CDR1 reads GEAIGNYY; CDR2 reads EKD. CDR3 coding DNA: TGTGCCTGTGACACCTACTACTGGGGGATACGCGTGGGAGAAGCCGATAAACTCATCTTT. Protein sequence: CACDTYYWGIRVGEADKLIF.

Of note for this clone: A far larger clone is off by one base, so a read error is likely. This chain joins TRDV2 and TRDJ1; D perhaps matches TRDD3 (6 bases). V dropped 1 base and J dropped 3 bases, with 23 bases sitting between them. The CDR3 loop spans 18 amino acids. CDR1 is GEAIGNYY and CDR2 is EKD in the germline V gene. In DNA, the CDR3 is TGTGCCTGTGACACAGTAGGCGTGGTGGGGGTCGACGCCGATAAACTCATCTTT. This sequence encodes CACDTVGVVGVDADKLIF.

As concerns this clone: A far larger clone is one base from this, pointing to a likely read error. Other DNA sequences from this sample encode an identical CDR3 as well. The rearrangement joins TRDV1 to TRDJ1, with 9 bases identical to TRDD2. With V trimmed by 3 bases and J by 5 bases, 25 bases remained unmatched. Germline loops: CDR1 TSWWSYY, CDR2 QGS. The CDR3 is 21 amino acids. CDR3: CALGEMSFLLFTTGRRDKLIF. DNA of the CDR3: TGTGCTCTTGGGGAGATGTCCTTCCTACTTTTTACTACCGGGCGACGTGATAAACTCATCTTT.

The table lists this clone with a few counts. A far larger clone is off by one base, so a read error is likely. The same CDR3 can be traced to other DNA sequences in this sample. The genes are TRDV1 and TRDJ1, with 7 positions matching TRDD3. V trimming: 0 bases; J trimming: 0 bases; junction bases outside the gene matches: 28. Germline values: CDR1 TSWWSYY, CDR2 QGS. The length of the CDR3 is 24 residues. The chain's CDR3 is CALGELRPASALLGELLYTDKLIF. CDR3 in DNA: TGTGCTCTTGGGGAACTACGGCCCGCGTCCGCTTTGTTGGGGGAGTTATTATACACCGATAAACTCATCTTT.

On this clone itself: TCRdb has a much larger clone's protein, which differs at residue 13 from the translation of this DNA, likely because of a read error; what is shown is the protein translated from the DNA. V usage is TRDV2 and J usage is TRDJ1; 8 nucleotides line up with TRDD3. V lost 0 bases and J lost 3; bases outside the gene matches: 14. Germline lookup yields CDR1 GEAIGNYY and CDR2 EKD. This CDR3 is 18 amino acids long. CDR3 coding DNA: TGTGCCTGTGACACCGTATCAAGTGGGGGATCGTACGCCGATAAACTCATCTTT. It translates to CACDTVSSGGSYADKLIF.